The 14 T cell receptor beta chains listed next were all sequenced from one sample in a study of identifying expanded T cells in peripheral blood. Assay: immunoSEQ multiplex PCR; the TCRdb copy retains only in-frame clones and omits some. The data contain over 65,000 clones, roughly 89% of them singletons. Sample: blood. The receptors originated from a person aged 18 to 75 in good health.

The genes are TRBV15 and TRBJ1-3, with D possibly matching TRBD1 (5 bases). Trimming pared 1 base from V and 4 bases from J, leaving 11 bases between. This CDR3 region has 15 residues. In germline, CDR1 is LNHNV, CDR2 YYDKDF (reference sequence). The CDR3 sequence: CATSRGSGSGNTIYF. CDR3 DNA sequence: TGTGCCACCAGCAGAGGGTCAGGGTCAGGAAACACCATATATTTT. Using reference TRBV15 and TRBJ1-3 for the parts outside the CDR3, the full variable domain is DAMVIQNPRYQVTQFGKPVTLSCSQTLNHNVMYWYQQKSSQAPKLLFHYYDKDFNNEADTPDNFQSRRPNTSFCFLDIRSPGLGDTAMYLCATSRGSGSGNTIYFGEGSWLTVV.

Of note for this clone: The CDR3 does not close with the conserved phenylalanine or tryptophan, likely indicating a read error. The DNA is omitted, as the CDR3 cannot be located on it reliably, and the CDR3 follows TCRdb's listing. The chain couples TRBV20-1 to TRBJ1-2. The CDR3 has 11 residues if both end residues are counted. Per the germline V gene, CDR1 is DFQATT and CDR2 is SNEGSKA (reference sequence). The CDR3 loop reads CSAREFGGDAL.

The chain has TRBV10-1 and TRBJ2-1, with a tentative D call TRBD2 (5 bases). The CDR3 is 17 amino acids. Trimming shortened V by 5 bases and J by 0 bases, and 17 bases separated the two germline ends. Germline V CDR1 and CDR2: WNHNN, SYGVQD (reference sequence). CDR3 residues: CASSKDWTFSSYNEQFF. The CDR3 DNA is TGCGCCAGCAGTAAAGACTGGACTTTTAGCTCCTACAATGAGCAGTTCTTC.

This clone showed up just a few times. The gene calls are TRBV6-6 and TRBJ1-3, with D hard to call. Germline V gene data show CDR1 as MNHNY and CDR2 as SVGAGI (reference sequence). This CDR3 has 15 amino acids. V lost 2 bases and J 8 bases, leaving 16 bases between the germline ends. CDR3 protein: CASSYGSGFRDTIYF. CDR3 bases: TGTGCCAGCAGTTACGGCTCCGGGTTTCGAGACACCATATATTTT.

This rearrangement joins TRBV9 to TRBJ1-3; TRBD1 aligns across 8 bases. CDR3 size: 14 residues. Germline CDR1 reads SGDLS; CDR2 reads YYNGEE. The junction had 2 bases not matched to a gene; V was cut back by 4 bases and J by 2 bases. CDR3 loop: CASSLDRAGNTIYF. The CDR3 coding sequence is TGTGCCAGCAGCCTGGACAGGGCTGGAAACACCATATATTTT.

CDR3 protein: CASSPGLRPDTQYF. CDR3 coding DNA: TGTGCCAGCAGTCCGGGACTACGGCCAGATACGCAGTATTTT. J is TRBJ2-3 and V is TRBV9, with TRBD2 matching 7 bases. The germline V gene encodes CDR1 SGDLS and CDR2 YYNGEE. The J segment lost 4 bases and the V segment lost 5 bases, leaving 7 bases of the junction unmatched. The CDR3 contains 14 residues.

This clone was recorded only once. V usage is TRBV30 and J usage is TRBJ1-6, with D perhaps TRBD1 (5 bases). The CDR3 spans 16 residues. V lost 3 bases and J lost 9, with 21 bases in between. Germline V gives CDR1 GTSNPN, CDR2 SVGIG (reference sequence). In DNA, the CDR3 is TGTGCCTGGAGGTTCAGGCAGGGTATTATTCGTTCACCCCTCCACTTT. Translated: CAWRFRQGIIRSPLHF.

This clone was found a few times. This chain uses TRBV30 with TRBJ1-5; D call uncertain. Trimming removed 3 bases from V and 0 bases from J, with 15 bases in between. The CDR3 runs 16 residues. Looked up from germline, CDR1 is GTSNPN and CDR2 is SVGIG (reference sequence). CDR3 protein: CAWRAPETNSNQPQHF. CDR3 coding DNA: TGTGCCTGGAGAGCGCCCGAGACAAATAGCAATCAGCCCCAGCATTTT. The full variable domain, in which reference TRBV30 and TRBJ1-5 provide the parts outside the CDR3, is SQTIHQWPATLVQPVGSPLSLECTVEGTSNPNLYWYRQAAGRGLQLLFYSVGIGQISSEVPQNLSASRPQDRQFILSSKKLLLSDSGFYLCAWRAPETNSNQPQHFGDGTRLSIL.

This clone was counted between two and nine times. The chain has TRBV19 and TRBJ1-6; D is unresolved. Germline CDR1 reads LNHDA; CDR2 reads SQIVND (reference sequence). The CDR3 runs to 15 residues. Trimming stripped 5 bases from V and 2 bases from J, with 10 bases between. CDR3 nucleotide sequence: TGTGCCAGTAGTTCCCCGGACCCCTATAATTCACCCCTCCACTTT. This translates into CASSSPDPYNSPLHF.

Written as DNA, the CDR3 is TGCGCCAGCACCCAGGGACCCTCGAGGCCCGAGCAGTACTTC. This sequence encodes CASTQGPSRPEQYF. The rearrangement uses TRBV5-1 and TRBJ2-7; D is perhaps TRBD1 or TRBD2 (5 bases each). V gave up 6 bases and J gave up 6 bases, with 19 bases separating them. The CDR3 length is 14 residues. Germline-derived CDR1 and CDR2 are SGHRS and YFSETQ.

V is TRBV15 and J is TRBJ2-7; D might be TRBD1 or TRBD2, each matching 5 bases. This CDR3 comprises 18 residues. Germline V gives CDR1 LNHNV, CDR2 YYDKDF (reference sequence). Trimming left V 1 base short and J 0 bases short, with 19 bases between. CDR3 amino acids: CATSRGSRRGVGSYEQYF. CDR3 sequence (DNA): TGTGCCACCAGCAGAGGCTCTCGTAGAGGGGTAGGCTCCTACGAGCAGTACTTC.

The chain combines TRBV6-5 with TRBJ1-1; 7 bases fit TRBD1. After removal of 7 bases from V and 4 bases from J, the junction contained 6 bases not matched to a gene. Germline lookup yields CDR1 MNHEY and CDR2 SVGAGI. This CDR3 has 13 amino acids. The CDR3, as DNA: TGTGCCAGCAAGGGGACAGAAGTCACTGAAGCTTTCTTT. Amino acid sequence: CASKGTEVTEAFF.

The rearrangement links TRBV7-2 to TRBJ2-7, with D tentatively TRBD2 (5 bases). Deletions cut 5 bases from V and 7 bases from J, with 9 bases between. Germline assignment: CDR1 SGHTA and CDR2 FQGNSA. CDR3 length equals 11 residues. CDR3 in amino acids: CASSQLVEQYF. CDR3 nucleotides: TGTGCCAGCAGCCAACTAGTGGAGCAGTACTTC.

The genes are TRBV13 and TRBJ2-1, with 7 bases fitting TRBD2. CDR1 and CDR2 (germline): PRHDT, FYEKMQ (reference sequence). The CDR3 has 17 amino acids. With V trimmed by 5 bases and J by 0 bases, 10 bases remained unmatched. The DNA of the CDR3 is TGTGCCAGCAGCCGGATGACTAAGCGGGGCTCCTACAATGAGCAGTTCTTC. Translating it yields CASSRMTKRGSYNEQFF.